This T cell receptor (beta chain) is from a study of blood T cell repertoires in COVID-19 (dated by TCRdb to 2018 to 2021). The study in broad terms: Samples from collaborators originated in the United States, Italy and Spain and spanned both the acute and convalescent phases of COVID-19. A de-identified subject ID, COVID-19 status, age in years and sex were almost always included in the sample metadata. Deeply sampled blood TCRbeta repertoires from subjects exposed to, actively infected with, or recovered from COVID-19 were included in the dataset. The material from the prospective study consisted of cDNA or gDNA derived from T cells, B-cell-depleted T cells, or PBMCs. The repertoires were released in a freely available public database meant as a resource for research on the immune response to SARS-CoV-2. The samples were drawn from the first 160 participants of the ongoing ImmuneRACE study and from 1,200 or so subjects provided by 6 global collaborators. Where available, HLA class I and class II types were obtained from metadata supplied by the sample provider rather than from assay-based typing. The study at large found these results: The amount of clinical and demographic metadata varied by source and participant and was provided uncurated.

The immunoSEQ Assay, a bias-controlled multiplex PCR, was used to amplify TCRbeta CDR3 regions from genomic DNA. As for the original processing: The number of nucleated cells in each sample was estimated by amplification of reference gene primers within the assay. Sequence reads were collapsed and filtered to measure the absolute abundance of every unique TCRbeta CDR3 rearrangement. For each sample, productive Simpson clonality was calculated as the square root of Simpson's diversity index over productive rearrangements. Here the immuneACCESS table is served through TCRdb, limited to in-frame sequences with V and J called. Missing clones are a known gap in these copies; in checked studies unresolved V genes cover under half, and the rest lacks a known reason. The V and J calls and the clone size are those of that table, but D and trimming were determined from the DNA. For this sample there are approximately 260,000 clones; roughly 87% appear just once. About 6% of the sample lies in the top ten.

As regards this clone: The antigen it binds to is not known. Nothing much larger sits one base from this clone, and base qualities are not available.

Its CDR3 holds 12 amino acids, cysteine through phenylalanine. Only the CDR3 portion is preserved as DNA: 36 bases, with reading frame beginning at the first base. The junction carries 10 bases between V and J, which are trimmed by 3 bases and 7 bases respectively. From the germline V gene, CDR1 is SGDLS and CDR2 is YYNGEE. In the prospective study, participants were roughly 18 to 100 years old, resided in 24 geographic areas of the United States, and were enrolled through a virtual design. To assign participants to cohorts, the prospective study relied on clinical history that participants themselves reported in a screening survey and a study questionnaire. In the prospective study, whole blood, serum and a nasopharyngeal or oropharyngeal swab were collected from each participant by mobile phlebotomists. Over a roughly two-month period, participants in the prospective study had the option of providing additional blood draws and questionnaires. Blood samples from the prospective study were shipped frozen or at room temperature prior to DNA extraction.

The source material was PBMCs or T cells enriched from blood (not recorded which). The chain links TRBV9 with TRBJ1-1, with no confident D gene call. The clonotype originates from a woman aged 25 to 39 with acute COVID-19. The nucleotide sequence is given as TGTGCCAGCAGCGGAGGGAAGGGTGAAGCTTTCTTT. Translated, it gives CASSGGKGEAFF. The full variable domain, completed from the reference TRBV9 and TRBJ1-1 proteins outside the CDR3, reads DSGVTQTPKHLITATGQRVTLRCSPRSGDLSVYWYQQSLDQGLQFLIQYYNGEERAKGNILERFSAQQFPDLHSELNLSSLELGDSALYFCASSGGKGEAFFGQGTRLTVV.